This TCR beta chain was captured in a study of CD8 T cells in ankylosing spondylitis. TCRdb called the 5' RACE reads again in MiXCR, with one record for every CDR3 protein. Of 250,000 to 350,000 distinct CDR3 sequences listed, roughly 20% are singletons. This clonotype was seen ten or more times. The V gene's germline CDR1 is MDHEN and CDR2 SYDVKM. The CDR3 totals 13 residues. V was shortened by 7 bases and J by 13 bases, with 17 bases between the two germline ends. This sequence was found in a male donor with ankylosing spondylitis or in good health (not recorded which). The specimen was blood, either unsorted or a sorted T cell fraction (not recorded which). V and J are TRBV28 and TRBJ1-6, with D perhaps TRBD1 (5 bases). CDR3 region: CASNMAGESPLHF. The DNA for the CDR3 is TGTGCCAGCAACATGGCGGGGGAGAGTCCCCTCCACTTT.